This T cell receptor (beta chain) was sequenced in a study of blood T cell repertoires in COVID-19. This table comes from immunoSEQ multiplex PCR, and its TCRdb copy is limited to in-frame clones, with some not included. The sample records fewer than 350,000 clones, 80% to 90% being singletons. The CDR3 loop spans 14 amino acids. V was pared by 5 bases and J by 1 base, with 12 bases between. Germline-derived CDR1 and CDR2 are LNHDA and SQIVND (reference sequence). The V and J genes are TRBV19 and TRBJ2-7; TRBD2 might be the D (5 bases). Specimen: peripheral blood. This receptor was taken from a woman in her thirties with COVID-19, enrolled during active disease. The CDR3 sequence is CASSFYRDSYEQYF. DNA for the CDR3: TGTGCCAGTAGTTTTTATCGGGATTCCTACGAGCAGTACTTC.